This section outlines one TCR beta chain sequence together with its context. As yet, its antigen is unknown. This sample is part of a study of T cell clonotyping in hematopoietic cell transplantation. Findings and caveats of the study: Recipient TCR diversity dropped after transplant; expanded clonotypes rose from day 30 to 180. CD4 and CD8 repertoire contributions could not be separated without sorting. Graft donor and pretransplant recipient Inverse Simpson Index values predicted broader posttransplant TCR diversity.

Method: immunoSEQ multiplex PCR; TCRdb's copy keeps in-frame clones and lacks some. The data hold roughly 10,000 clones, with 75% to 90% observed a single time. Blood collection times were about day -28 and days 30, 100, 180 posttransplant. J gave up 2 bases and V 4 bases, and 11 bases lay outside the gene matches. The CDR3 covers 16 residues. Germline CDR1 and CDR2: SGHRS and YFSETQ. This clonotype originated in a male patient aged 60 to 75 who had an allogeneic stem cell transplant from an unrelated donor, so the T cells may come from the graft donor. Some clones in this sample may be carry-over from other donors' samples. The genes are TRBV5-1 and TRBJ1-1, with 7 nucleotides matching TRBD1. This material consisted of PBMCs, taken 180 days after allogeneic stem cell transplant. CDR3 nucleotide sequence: TGCGCCAGCAGCCCCCTAGACAGGGTAATTAACACTGAAGCTTTCTTT. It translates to CASSPLDRVINTEAFF.